This TCR beta chain was observed in a study of regulatory T cells in long-lasting Graves disease. Trimming left V 3 bases short and J 8 bases short, with 17 bases between. This CDR3 contains 15 residues. Germline V gene data show CDR1 as DFQATT and CDR2 as SNEGSKA (reference sequence). Library construction for TCR beta used iRepertoire HTBI primers and Arm-PCR of CDR3 regions. One entry per CDR3 protein, called by TCRdb with MiXCR from the multiplex PCR reads. The sample lists 400,000 to 550,000 distinct CDR3 sequences, roughly 17% occurring once. This clonotype has a count of ten or more. The sample's time point: newly diagnosed GD, antithyroid drugs for less than 3 months. The TCR library used RNA extracted from PBMCs. These data also formed part of another study, on T cells in Graves' hyperthyroidism and ophthalmopathy.

The sample in question was peripheral blood mononuclear cells (PBMCs), obtained at new diagnosis, from a patient treated with antithyroid drugs. The chain uses TRBV20-1 and TRBJ1-6, with a tentative D call TRBD1 (5 bases). The TCR originated in a woman aged 25 to 39 with Graves disease. The chain's CDR3 is CSASGGAGADSPLHF. CDR3 nucleotides: TGCAGTGCTAGTGGAGGGGCGGGTGCCGATTCACCCCTCCACTTT.